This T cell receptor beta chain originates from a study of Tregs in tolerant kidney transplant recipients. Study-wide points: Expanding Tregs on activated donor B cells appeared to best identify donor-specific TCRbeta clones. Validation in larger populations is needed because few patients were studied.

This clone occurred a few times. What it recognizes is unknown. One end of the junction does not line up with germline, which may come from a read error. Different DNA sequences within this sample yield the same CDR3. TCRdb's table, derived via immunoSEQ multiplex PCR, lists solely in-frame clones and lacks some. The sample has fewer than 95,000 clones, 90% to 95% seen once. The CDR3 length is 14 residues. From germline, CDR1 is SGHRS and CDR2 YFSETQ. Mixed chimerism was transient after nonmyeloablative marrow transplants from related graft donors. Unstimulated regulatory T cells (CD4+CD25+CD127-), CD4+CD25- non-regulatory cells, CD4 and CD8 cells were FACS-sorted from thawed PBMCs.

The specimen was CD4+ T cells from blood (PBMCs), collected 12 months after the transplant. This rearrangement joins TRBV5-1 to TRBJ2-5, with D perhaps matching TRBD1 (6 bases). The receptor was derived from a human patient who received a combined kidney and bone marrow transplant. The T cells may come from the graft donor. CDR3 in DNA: TGCGCCAGCAGCCCGCGGACAGACCAGGAGACCCAGTACTTC. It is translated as CASSPRTDQETQYF.